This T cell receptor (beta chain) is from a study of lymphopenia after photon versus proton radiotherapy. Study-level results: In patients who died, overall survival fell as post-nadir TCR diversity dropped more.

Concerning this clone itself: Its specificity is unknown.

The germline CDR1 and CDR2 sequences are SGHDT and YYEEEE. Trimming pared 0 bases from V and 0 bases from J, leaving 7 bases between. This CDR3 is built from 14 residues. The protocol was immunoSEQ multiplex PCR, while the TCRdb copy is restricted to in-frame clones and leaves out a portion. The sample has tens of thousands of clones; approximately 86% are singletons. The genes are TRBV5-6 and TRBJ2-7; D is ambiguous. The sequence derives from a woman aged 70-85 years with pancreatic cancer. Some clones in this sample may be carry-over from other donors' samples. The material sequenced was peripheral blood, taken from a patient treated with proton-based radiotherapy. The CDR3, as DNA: TGTGCCAGCAGCTTGGGCAGTCTCTCCTACGAGCAGTACTTC. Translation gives CASSLGSLSYEQYF.